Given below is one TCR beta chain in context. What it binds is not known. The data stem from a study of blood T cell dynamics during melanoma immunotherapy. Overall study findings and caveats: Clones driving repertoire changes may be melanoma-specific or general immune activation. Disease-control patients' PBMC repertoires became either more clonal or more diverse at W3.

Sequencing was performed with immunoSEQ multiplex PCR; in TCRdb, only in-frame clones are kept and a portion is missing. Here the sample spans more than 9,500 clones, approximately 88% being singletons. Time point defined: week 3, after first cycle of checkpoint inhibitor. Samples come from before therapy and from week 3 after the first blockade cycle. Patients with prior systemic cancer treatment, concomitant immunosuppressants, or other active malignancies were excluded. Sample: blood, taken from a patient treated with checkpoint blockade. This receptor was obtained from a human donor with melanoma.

The CDR3 here is CASSSDEAYEQYF. CDR3 DNA: TGCGCCAGCAGCTCTGACGAGGCCTACGAGCAGTACTTC. This chain links TRBV5-1 with TRBJ2-7; D is ambiguous. The CDR3 totals 13 residues. CDR1 is SGHRS and CDR2 is YFSETQ in the germline V gene. Trimming left V 3 bases short and J 2 bases short, with 9 bases between.